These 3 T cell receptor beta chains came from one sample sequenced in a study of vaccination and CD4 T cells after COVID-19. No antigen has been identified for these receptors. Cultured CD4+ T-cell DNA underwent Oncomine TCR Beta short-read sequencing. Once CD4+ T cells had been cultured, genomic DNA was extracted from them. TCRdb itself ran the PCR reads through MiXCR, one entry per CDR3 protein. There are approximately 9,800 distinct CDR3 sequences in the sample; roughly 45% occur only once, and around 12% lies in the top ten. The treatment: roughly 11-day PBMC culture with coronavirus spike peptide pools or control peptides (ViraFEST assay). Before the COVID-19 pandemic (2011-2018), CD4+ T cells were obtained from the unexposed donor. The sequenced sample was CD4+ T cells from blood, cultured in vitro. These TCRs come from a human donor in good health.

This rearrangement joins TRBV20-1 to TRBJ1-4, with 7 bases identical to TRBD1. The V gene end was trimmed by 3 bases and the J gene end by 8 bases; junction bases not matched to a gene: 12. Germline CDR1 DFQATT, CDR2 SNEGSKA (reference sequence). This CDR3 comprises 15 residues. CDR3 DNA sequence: TGCAGTGCTAGTTCAGGGGGAGATGGGGAGGAAAAACTGTTTTTT. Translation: CSASSGGDGEEKLFF.

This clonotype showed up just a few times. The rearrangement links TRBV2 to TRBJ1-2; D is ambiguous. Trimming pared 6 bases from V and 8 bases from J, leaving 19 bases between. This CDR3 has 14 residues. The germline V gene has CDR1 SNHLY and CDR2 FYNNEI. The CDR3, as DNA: TGTGCCAGCAGCACCCCCAATGCCCGTTACGGCTACACCTTC. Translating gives CASSTPNARYGYTF.

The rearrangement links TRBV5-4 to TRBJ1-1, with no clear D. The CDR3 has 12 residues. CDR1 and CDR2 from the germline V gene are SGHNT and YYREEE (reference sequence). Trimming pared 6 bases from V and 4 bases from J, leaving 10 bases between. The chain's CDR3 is CASNRPSTEAFF. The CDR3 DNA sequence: TGTGCCAGCAACCGCCCTAGCACTGAAGCTTTCTTT.